The 29 T cell receptor beta chains below all came from one sample that was sequenced in a study of T cell responses to AZD1222 COVID-19 vaccine. This table comes from immunoSEQ multiplex PCR, and its TCRdb copy is limited to in-frame clones, with some not included. The sample yields 100,000 to 150,000 clones, about 92% seen once. Material: peripheral blood, obtained on day 0 of AZD1222 vaccination. The source is an adult in good health.

This clone was recorded once. The junction shows a germline mismatch at one end, possibly a read error. This chain links TRBV7-9 with TRBJ2-1; no clear D. The CDR3 spans 11 residues. The germline CDR1 and CDR2 sequences are SEHNR and FQNEAQ (reference sequence). Written as DNA, the CDR3 is TGTGCCAGCAGCAGCTACGATGAGCAGTTCTTC. Protein product: CASSSYDEQFF.

This sequence joins TRBV5-1 and TRBJ1-1; a possible D gene is TRBD1 (6 bases). Germline values: CDR1 SGHRS, CDR2 YFSETQ. V was trimmed by 4 bases and J by 0 bases, leaving 10 bases between them. This CDR3 comprises 14 residues. In nucleotides, the CDR3 is TGCGCCAGCAGCCCCGGACAGATGAACACTGAAGCTTTCTTT. It is translated as CASSPGQMNTEAFF.

This rearrangement joins TRBV7-2 to TRBJ2-5, with TRBD1 as a possible D gene (6 bases). This CDR3 region has 14 residues. V lost 2 bases and J 4 bases, leaving 11 bases between the germline ends. Germline V gives CDR1 SGHTA, CDR2 FQGNSA. The CDR3 DNA is TGTGCCAGCAGCTTACAGGCCAGGGGAGAGACCCAGTACTTC. Amino acids: CASSLQARGETQYF.

The chain combines TRBV27 with TRBJ1-1, with D tentatively TRBD1 (5 bases). V lost 3 bases, J lost 5 bases, and 13 bases lay in between. The CDR3 extends over 14 amino acids. Germline CDR1 MNHEY, CDR2 SMNVEV (reference sequence). The CDR3 protein is CASSLAGPRTEAFF. The CDR3 bases are TGTGCCAGCAGTTTGGCGGGGCCTCGAACTGAAGCTTTCTTT.

The chain has TRBV28 and TRBJ2-4, with D maybe TRBD1 (5 bases). V lost 3 bases and J 1 base, leaving 16 bases between the germline ends. From germline, CDR1 is MDHEN and CDR2 SYDVKM. The CDR3 has 17 residues. CDR3 DNA: TGTGCCAGCAGTTTCGGCCCAGGGTCAACGGCCAAAAACATTCAGTACTTC. This encodes CASSFGPGSTAKNIQYF.

The genes are TRBV6-1 and TRBJ2-3, with 9 bases lining up with TRBD1. This CDR3 has 20 amino acids. The germline CDR1 and CDR2 sequences are MNHNS and SASEGT. The trim removed 3 bases at V and 2 bases at J, leaving 18 bases unmatched. CDR3 region: CASSEAGQGTSAVLTDTQYF. In DNA, the CDR3 is TGTGCCAGCAGTGAGGCTGGACAGGGGACCTCCGCGGTTCTCACAGATACGCAGTATTTT.

V and J are TRBV6-7 and TRBJ2-3; 10 nucleotides line up with TRBD2. TRBV6-7 is classed as an ORF, of uncertain function. This CDR3 has 17 amino acids. Trimming cost V 1 base and J 2 bases; bases outside gene matches: 6. The chain's CDR3 is CASSYWILAGVTDTQYF. DNA of the CDR3: TGTGCCAGCAGTTACTGGATTCTAGCGGGAGTCACAGATACGCAGTATTTT.

The chain recombines TRBV30 with TRBJ1-5; D not certain. V shed 4 bases and J shed 0 bases, with 19 bases lying between them. Germline-derived CDR1 and CDR2 are GTSNPN and SVGIG (reference sequence). The CDR3 is 17 residues long. In nucleotides, the CDR3 is TGTGCCTGGAATCCAAGCCGGACGGATTATAGCAATCAGCCCCAGCATTTT. The encoded protein is CAWNPSRTDYSNQPQHF. Variable domain in full (rest from reference TRBV30 and TRBJ1-5): SQTIHQWPATLVQPVGSPLSLECTVEGTSNPNLYWYRQAAGRGLQLLFYSVGIGQISSEVPQNLSASRPQDRQFILSSKKLLLSDSGFYLCAWNPSRTDYSNQPQHFGDGTRLSIL.

The chain combines TRBV6-6 with TRBJ2-5; D is unresolved. Germline CDR1 MNHNY, CDR2 SVGAGI (reference sequence). Trimming removed 0 bases from V and 4 bases from J, with 12 bases in between. The CDR3 sequence is 15 residues long. The CDR3 nucleotides read TGTGCCAGCAGTTACTCGAGAATAGGGCCAGAGACCCAGTACTTC. It specifies CASSYSRIGPETQYF.

The V gene is TRBV29-1, the J gene TRBJ1-2; D not certain. The germline CDR1 and CDR2 sequences are SQVTM and ANQGSEA. Trimming cost V 1 base and J 2 bases, with 5 bases left between them. The CDR3 extends over 12 amino acids. CDR3 nucleotides: TGCAGCGTTGAAGGATACAACTATGGCTACACCTTC. Its translation: CSVEGYNYGYTF.

This clone has only one observation. The V call is TRBV5-4, the J call TRBJ1-5; D is uncertain. This CDR3 is 12 amino acids long. The V gene lost 5 bases and the J gene lost 9 bases, with 12 bases spanning the gap. Looked up from germline, CDR1 is SGHNT and CDR2 is YYREEE (reference sequence). CDR3 amino acids: CASRYDGGPQHF. For the CDR3, the DNA is TGTGCCAGCAGGTACGACGGCGGGCCCCAGCATTTT.

DNA of the CDR3: TGCAGTGCTAGTCAGGGTAGGGGCGGGAGAGTGGATACGCAGTATTTT. Its translation is CSASQGRGGRVDTQYF. The rearrangement joins TRBV20-1 to TRBJ2-3; TRBD2 matches at 7 bases. V was clipped by 3 bases and J by 6 bases; unmatched bases: 15. Germline CDR1 is DFQATT and CDR2 is SNEGSKA (reference sequence). CDR3 size: 16 residues.

This rearrangement joins TRBV7-9 to TRBJ1-1, with D possibly TRBD1 on 6 matching bases. The CDR3 extends over 15 amino acids. V was cut by 4 bases and J by 0 bases, with 12 bases left in between. The V gene's germline CDR1 is SEHNR and CDR2 FQNEAQ (reference sequence). The CDR3 nucleotides read TGTGCCAGCAGCTCCGGGGGCGGGGTGAACACTGAAGCTTTCTTT. This translates into CASSSGGGVNTEAFF.

The chain couples TRBV5-4 to TRBJ2-2, with D possibly matching TRBD2 (6 bases). The germline CDR1 and CDR2 sequences are SGHNT and YYREEE (reference sequence). Trimming took 5 bases from V and 2 from J, leaving 10 bases between them. This CDR3 contains 14 residues. CDR3: CASRTGLNTGELFF. Written as DNA, the CDR3 is TGTGCCAGCAGAACGGGACTCAACACCGGGGAGCTGTTTTTT.

The V and J genes are TRBV5-1 and TRBJ2-1, with D possibly matching TRBD1 (5 bases). V lost 4 bases and J lost 6, with 17 bases in between. The CDR3 length is 15 residues. Per germline, CDR1 SGHRS and CDR2 YFSETQ. The CDR3 nucleotides read TGCGCCAGCAGCCCCGGAGCAGGGCAGGGCAATGAGCAGTTCTTC. Protein product: CASSPGAGQGNEQFF.

The rearrangement uses TRBV2 and TRBJ1-3; no definite D call. Looked up from germline, CDR1 is SNHLY and CDR2 is FYNNEI. This CDR3 comprises 15 residues. V dropped 5 bases and J dropped 0 bases, with 11 bases sitting between them. The CDR3 nucleotides are TGTGCCAGCAGTCCTCCGGGCCGCTCTGGAAACACCATATATTTT. Translation: CASSPPGRSGNTIYF.

The CDR3 sequence: CATSRGLNEKLFF. DNA of the CDR3: TGTGCCACCAGCAGAGGACTGAATGAAAAACTGTTTTTT. V usage is TRBV15 and J usage is TRBJ1-4; D gene unclear. The germline V gene has CDR1 LNHNV and CDR2 YYDKDF (reference sequence). The CDR3 has 13 residues. Trimming took off 1 base at V and 5 bases at J, with 5 bases between the two ends.

The J gene is TRBJ2-7, the V gene TRBV11-2; possibly TRBD2 for D (6 bases). CDR1 and CDR2 from the germline V gene are SGHAT and FQNNGV. This CDR3 has 13 amino acids. Trimming removed 0 bases from V and 7 bases from J, with 10 bases in between. CDR3 amino acids: CASSLEVAGEQYF. The CDR3 nucleotides read TGTGCCAGCAGCTTAGAGGTCGCGGGGGAGCAGTACTTC.

V and J are TRBV15 and TRBJ1-5, with TRBD1 matching 10 bases. The CDR3 is 17 residues long. Per germline, CDR1 LNHNV and CDR2 YYDKDF (reference sequence). V lost 5 bases to trimming and J lost 3 bases; unmatched junction nucleotides: 10. CDR3 region: CATSGVPGTGDNQPQHF. CDR3 sequence (DNA): TGTGCCACCAGCGGTGTACCCGGGACAGGGGACAATCAGCCCCAGCATTTT.

The DNA of the CDR3 is TGTGCCACCCAACAGGGGGGGCTCGGTGAGGCATTTTCACCCCTCCACTTT. It specifies CATQQGGLGEAFSPLHF. The V and J genes are TRBV28 and TRBJ1-6; 8 nucleotides agree with TRBD1. The ends lost 10 bases at V and 9 bases at J; junction bases unmatched: 20. Germline CDR1 reads MDHEN; CDR2 reads SYDVKM. The CDR3 totals 17 residues. The variable domain in full, completed from reference TRBV28 and TRBJ1-6, reads DVKVTQSSRYLVKRTGEKVFLECVQDMDHENMFWYRQDPGLGLRLIYFSYDVKMKEKGDIPEGYSVSREKKERFSLILESASTNQTSMYLCATQQGGLGEAFSPLHFGNGTRLTVT.

This rearrangement joins TRBV5-4 to TRBJ1-6; D not resolved. CDR3 length: 12 amino acids. Trimming stripped 4 bases from V and 6 bases from J, with 5 bases between. Germline lookup yields CDR1 SGHNT and CDR2 YYREEE (reference sequence). The CDR3 region is CASSLLNSPLHF. The CDR3 DNA sequence: TGTGCCAGCAGCCTACTTAATTCACCCCTCCACTTT. The entire variable domain, with the rest obtained from reference TRBV5-4 and TRBJ1-6, is as follows: ETGVTQSPTHLIKTRGQQVTLRCSSQSGHNTVSWYQQALGQGPQFIFQYYREEENGRGNFPPRFSGLQFPNYSSELNVNALELDDSALYLCASSLLNSPLHFGNGTRLTVT.

CDR3 loop: CASSSHMGKGTGELFF. The DNA for the CDR3 is TGTGCCAGCAGCTCCCACATGGGGAAGGGCACCGGGGAGCTGTTTTTT. This chain uses TRBV7-9 with TRBJ2-2; D gene ambiguous. Deletions cut 4 bases from V and 4 bases from J, with 16 bases between. The CDR3 has 16 residues. From germline, CDR1 is SEHNR and CDR2 FQNEAQ (reference sequence).

The chain employs TRBV5-1 and TRBJ1-2; 9 nucleotides match TRBD1. Germline lookup yields CDR1 SGHRS and CDR2 YFSETQ. The junction had 6 bases not matched to a gene; V was cut back by 4 bases and J by 5 bases. The CDR3 runs to 14 residues. As DNA, the CDR3 is TGCGCCAGCAGCAACGACGGGACAGGGTATGGCTACACCTTC. Residues: CASSNDGTGYGYTF.

The chain combines TRBV9 with TRBJ2-7; 13 bases align to TRBD2. The trim removed 4 bases at V and 3 bases at J, leaving 1 base unmatched. CDR3 size: 14 residues. The germline V gene has CDR1 SGDLS and CDR2 YYNGEE. The DNA for the CDR3 is TGTGCCAGCAGCCGGACTAGCGGGAGCTACGAGCAGTACTTC. Its protein is CASSRTSGSYEQYF.

The gene calls are TRBV21-1 and TRBJ1-2; TRBD1, the D gene given by the table, was not confirmed from the DNA. TRBV21-1 is noted as a pseudogene. This CDR3 spans 14 amino acids. The CDR3: CASIQKGTDYGYTF. CDR3 DNA: TGTGCCAGCATCCAAAAGGGGACAGACTATGGCTACACCTTC.

The V gene is TRBV21-1, the J gene TRBJ2-7; TRBD1 was called by the table and not checked on the DNA. TRBV21-1 is a recognized pseudogene. The CDR3 is made up of 16 amino acids. The chain's CDR3 is CASSKIRDRGSYEQYF. CDR3 nucleotide sequence: TGTGCCAGCAGCAAGATCCGGGACAGGGGCTCCTACGAGCAGTACTTC.

This clone was seen once. The V call is TRBV28, the J call TRBJ2-7, with 8 nucleotides matching TRBD1. Germline CDR1 MDHEN, CDR2 SYDVKM. The CDR3 has 18 residues. V lost 1 base and J lost 1; bases outside the gene matches: 12. This chain's CDR3 is CASSLYGFAGGPSYEQYF. In nucleotides, the CDR3 is TGTGCCAGCAGTTTATACGGCTTCGCAGGGGGCCCGTCCTACGAGCAGTACTTC.

V and J are TRBV25-1 and TRBJ2-2; D is ambiguous. V lost 3 bases to trimming and J lost 3 bases, with 8 bases between them. Germline assignment: CDR1 MGHDK and CDR2 SYGVNS. The CDR3 extends over 14 amino acids. The CDR3 here is CASSDQQDTGELFF. In nucleotides, the CDR3 is TGTGCCAGCAGTGACCAGCAGGACACCGGGGAGCTGTTTTTT.

The CDR3 is CASSVEGGSGSPDTQYF. In DNA form, the CDR3 reads TGTGCCAGCAGCGTAGAGGGCGGTAGCGGGAGCCCAGATACGCAGTATTTT. This chain connects TRBV9 to TRBJ2-3; 9 bases match TRBD2. The J segment lost 4 bases and the V segment lost 0 bases, leaving 9 bases of the junction unmatched. The CDR3 length is 17 residues. Germline CDR1 reads SGDLS; CDR2 reads YYNGEE.